Listed below are T cell receptor beta chains from one sample, sequenced in a study of OX40 agonist ivuxolimab in advanced cancers. Assay: immunoSEQ multiplex PCR; the TCRdb copy retains only in-frame clones and omits some. Of over 65,000 clones in the sample, 70% to 90% were seen once. Here the sequenced sample was CD4+ or CD8+ T cells sorted from blood, taken in a trial of the OX40 agonist ivuxolimab. Source of these receptors: an adult with an advanced solid tumor such as melanoma, head and neck, liver or kidney cancer. Both conserved end residues are part of each CDR3. The D gene is left open where the match is weak. Some rows have no size entry. The others give once, few or many, or a class for an expanded clone.

v_call,j_call,d_call,clone_size,cdr3_nt,cdr3_aa
TRBV11-3,TRBJ1-6,.,.,TGTGCCAGCAGCTGGACGTGGGGTCGGGAAGATTCACCCCTCCACTTT,CASSWTWGREDSPLHF
TRBV5-1,TRBJ2-2,.,few,TGCGCCAGCAGCTTGGGCGGATATAACACCGGGGAGCTGTTTTTT,CASSLGGYNTGELFF
TRBV7-6,TRBJ2-2,.,.,TGTGCCAGCAGCTTAGTTCGGCGGGGCCCGAACACCGGGGAGCTGTTTTTT,CASSLVRRGPNTGELFF
TRBV5-4,TRBJ1-1,.,.,TGTGCCAGCAGCTTGACAGTGAACACTGAAGCTTTCTTT,CASSLTVNTEAFF
TRBV5-6,TRBJ1-1,TRBD1,.,TGTGCCAGCAGCTTGGACAGGGGGCTCACATACACTGAAGCTTTCTTT,CASSLDRGLTYTEAFF
TRBV11-2,TRBJ1-1,.,.,TGTGCCAGCAGCTATGGACAGTTGAACACTGAAGCTTTCTTT,CASSYGQLNTEAFF
TRBV10-3,TRBJ1-5,.,.,TGTGCCACGTCAAGAAATAGCAATCAGCCCCAGCATTTT,CATSRNSNQPQHF
TRBV10-3,TRBJ1-1,.,.,TGTGCCATCAGTTCAACCGGGAACACTGAAGCTTTCTTT,CAISSTGNTEAFF
TRBV5-1,TRBJ2-2,TRBD1,.,TGCGCCAGCACTGGGACAGCGAACACCGGGGAGCTGTTTTTT,CASTGTANTGELFF
TRBV7-3,TRBJ2-2,TRBD2,.,TGTGCCAGCAGTTCCGGGACTAGCGGCGGGGAGCTGTTTTTT,CASSSGTSGGELFF
TRBV7-2,TRBJ2-7,TRBD2,.,TGTGCCAGCAGCTTAGCGCGGCTAGCGGGAGCCTACGAGCAGTACTTC,CASSLARLAGAYEQYF
TRBV5-4,TRBJ2-1,TRBD2,.,TGTGCCAGCAGCTCCGCGGGACTAGCGGGAGTGGGGGAGCAGTTCTTC,CASSSAGLAGVGEQFF
TRBV5-4,TRBJ2-6,.,.,TGTGCCAGCAGCTTGGGGGCAGTAGCCCTACTCCCCAACGTCCTGACTTTC,CASSLGAVALLPNVLTF
TRBV6-1,TRBJ1-3,.,.,TGTGCCAGCAGTGAGTCGATGATATCTGGAAACACCATATATTTT,CASSESMISGNTIYF
TRBV20-1,TRBJ2-1,.,.,TGCAGTGCACTTTACAATGAGCAGTTCTTC,CSALYNEQFF
TRBV7-2,TRBJ2-1,.,.,TGTGCCAGCCGCAGGGGTAATGCGGATGAGCAGTTCTTC,CASRRGNADEQFF
TRBV10-3,TRBJ2-7,TRBD1,.,TGTGCCATCAGCCGGGACAGGGTTGCCTACGAGCAGTACTTC,CAISRDRVAYEQYF
TRBV6-1,TRBJ1-2,.,once,TGTGCCAGCAGTGAAGACCGGCGGGGCTATGGCTACACCTTC,CASSEDRRGYGYTF
TRBV19,TRBJ1-1,.,.,TGTGCCGCAGTATACCGGACCGTCGCTTTCTTT,CAAVYRTVAFF
TRBV19,TRBJ1-1,.,.,TGTGCCAGTACCCCAACCTCAGCGAACACTGAAGCTTTCTTT,CASTPTSANTEAFF
TRBV7-3,TRBJ2-2,TRBD1,.,TGTGCCAGCAGCTTACCCGGACAGGGTGCCGGGGAGCTGTTTTTT,CASSLPGQGAGELFF
TRBV7-2,TRBJ2-3,TRBD2,.,TGTGCCAGCCGTCCCGGCGGGAGGGTACCAGATACGCAGTATTTT,CASRPGGRVPDTQYF
TRBV11-1,TRBJ2-1,.,.,TGTGCCAGCAGTTTATCTACATACAATGAGCAGTTCTTC,CASSLSTYNEQFF
TRBV7-9,TRBJ1-1,.,.,TGTGCCAGCAGCTTAGAGCTGAACACTGAAGCTTTCTTT,CASSLELNTEAFF
TRBV6-5,TRBJ2-7,TRBD1,.,TGTGCCAGCAGTTCCCCCCGACAGGGTAGAAGGCAGTACTTC,CASSSPRQGRRQYF
TRBV5-5,TRBJ2-7,TRBD2,.,TGTGCCAGCAGCACTCCCGGGACTAGCGACTACGAGCAGTACTTC,CASSTPGTSDYEQYF
TRBV7-9,TRBJ1-4,.,few,TGTGCCAGCAGCCTGTTAGGGACTGCAAATGAAAAACTGTTTTTT,CASSLLGTANEKLFF
TRBV18,TRBJ1-2,.,.,TGTGCCAGCTCACCCTCCGAGGGGAGCTATGGCTACACCTTC,CASSPSEGSYGYTF
TRBV6-1,TRBJ2-2,.,.,TGTGCCAGCAGACTGACATACGCGAACACCGGGGAGCTGTTTTTT,CASRLTYANTGELFF
TRBV6-5,TRBJ1-3,.,.,TGTGCCAGCAGTCCCCAACGCGGGTGGAACACCATATATTTT,CASSPQRGWNTIYF
TRBV28,TRBJ2-7,TRBD1,.,TGTGCCAGCAGAAAACAGGGGGGCTACGAGCAGTACTTC,CASRKQGGYEQYF
TRBV5-1,TRBJ2-7,.,.,TGCGCCAGCAGCTTGGGCGGGGCAGGGGGCTCCTACGAGCAGTACTTC,CASSLGGAGGSYEQYF
TRBV11-2,TRBJ2-5,.,.,TGTGCCAGCAGCTTAGTGGGAGTAGTTTCAGAGACCCAGTACTTC,CASSLVGVVSETQYF
TRBV25-1,TRBJ1-2,.,.,TGTGCCAGCAGTGAATATGGGGTGGCCGGCTACACCTTC,CASSEYGVAGYTF
TRBV19,TRBJ1-3,.,once,TGTGCCAGTAGTGGGGAGACAGGAAACACCATATATTTT,CASSGETGNTIYF
TRBV21-1,TRBJ1-2,.,.,TGTGCCAGCAGCAAAGATAGGCAGGGGGTGTTTCCTTACTATGGCTACACCTTC,CASSKDRQGVFPYYGYTF
TRBV5-6,TRBJ2-1,.,.,TGTGCCAGCAGCTTGCACGGAGGCCTCTCCTACAATGAGCAGTTCTTC,CASSLHGGLSYNEQFF
TRBV19,TRBJ2-1,TRBD1,.,TGTGCCAGTAGCAGGGACAGGTGGGTCAATGAGCAGTTCTTC,CASSRDRWVNEQFF
TRBV27,TRBJ1-5,.,.,TGTGCCAGCAGTTTTTGGGGCATGAATCAGCCCCAGCATTTT,CASSFWGMNQPQHF
TRBV6-6,TRBJ1-1,.,.,TGTGCCAGCAGCGTCGAGGCCACTGAAGCTTTCTTT,CASSVEATEAFF
TRBV5-1,TRBJ2-7,TRBD1,.,TGCGCCAGCAGCTTGGCGGGACAGGGCCACGAGCAGTACTTC,CASSLAGQGHEQYF
TRBV18,TRBJ2-3,.,.,TGTGCCAGCTCCCTTCGTAGAAGGGGGACAGATACGCAGTATTTT,CASSLRRRGTDTQYF
TRBV7-8,TRBJ1-1,.,.,TGTGCCAGCAGCTTAGCGATTGCGGGGGCGCAGAGGATGGCTTTCTTT,CASSLAIAGAQRMAFF
TRBV18,TRBJ2-7,TRBD2,.,TGTGCCAGCTCACCAACCAGCGGGAGGGCCTCAAACTACGAGCAGTACTTC,CASSPTSGRASNYEQYF
TRBV7-8,TRBJ1-3,.,.,TGTGCCAGCAGCCGGGACCGCCCTGGGGCTGGAAACACCATATATTTT,CASSRDRPGAGNTIYF
TRBV2,TRBJ1-2,.,few,TGTGCCAGCAGTGCGGTCAACTATGGCTACACCTTC,CASSAVNYGYTF